The entry below describes one T cell receptor beta chain. Looked up from germline, CDR1 is ENHRY and CDR2 is SYGVKD. V lost 6 bases, J lost 5 bases, and 7 bases stayed unmatched. The CDR3 has 15 residues. Original analysis: The assay estimated nucleated cells by amplifying reference gene primers. Method: immunoSEQ multiplex PCR; TCRdb's copy keeps in-frame clones and lacks some. That table furnishes V, J and clone size, whereas the DNA furnished D and trimming. The table shows over 100,000 clones, with roughly 83% occurring only once. These data come from a study of blood T cell repertoires in COVID-19. Whole-study context: Sites in the United States, Italy and Spain provided acute and convalescent COVID-19 samples. PBMCs, B-cell-depleted T cells, or T cells provided the cDNA or gDNA that made up the material.

This chain links TRBV10-3 with TRBJ2-3; 11 bases match TRBD1. Sequenced input: peripheral blood. The TCR originated in a woman in her fifties or sixties with acute or convalescent COVID-19. In DNA form, the CDR3 reads TGTGCCATCAGCGGACAGGGGGCGTCGGGAGATACGCAGTATTTT. Translation gives CAISGQGASGDTQYF.